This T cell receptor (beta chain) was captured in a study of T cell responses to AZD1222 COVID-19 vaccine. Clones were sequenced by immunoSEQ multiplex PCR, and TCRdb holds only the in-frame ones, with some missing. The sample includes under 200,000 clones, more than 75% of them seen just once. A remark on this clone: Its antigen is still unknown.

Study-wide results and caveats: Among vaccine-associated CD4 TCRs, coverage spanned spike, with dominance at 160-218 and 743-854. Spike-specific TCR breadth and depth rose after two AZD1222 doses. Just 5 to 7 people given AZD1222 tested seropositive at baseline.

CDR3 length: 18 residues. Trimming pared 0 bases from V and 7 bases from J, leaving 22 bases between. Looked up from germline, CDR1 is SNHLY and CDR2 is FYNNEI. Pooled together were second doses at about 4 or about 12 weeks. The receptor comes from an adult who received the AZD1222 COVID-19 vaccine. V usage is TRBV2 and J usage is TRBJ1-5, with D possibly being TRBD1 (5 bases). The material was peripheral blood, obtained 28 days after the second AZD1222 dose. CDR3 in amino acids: CASSEASGGGVRGQPQHF. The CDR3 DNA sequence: TGTGCCAGCAGTGAAGCCTCGGGGGGAGGGGTCCGTGGCCAGCCCCAGCATTTT.